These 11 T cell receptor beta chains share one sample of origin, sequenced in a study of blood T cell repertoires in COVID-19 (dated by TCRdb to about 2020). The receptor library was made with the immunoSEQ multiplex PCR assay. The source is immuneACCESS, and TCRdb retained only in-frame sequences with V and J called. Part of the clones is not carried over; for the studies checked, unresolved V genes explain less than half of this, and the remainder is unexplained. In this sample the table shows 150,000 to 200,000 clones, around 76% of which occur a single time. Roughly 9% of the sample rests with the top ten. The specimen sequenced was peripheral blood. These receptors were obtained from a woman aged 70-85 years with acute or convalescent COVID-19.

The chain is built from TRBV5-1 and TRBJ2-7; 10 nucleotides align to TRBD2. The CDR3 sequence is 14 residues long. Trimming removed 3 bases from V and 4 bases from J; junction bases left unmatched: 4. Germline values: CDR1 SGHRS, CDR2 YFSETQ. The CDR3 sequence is CASSSGTSVYEQYF. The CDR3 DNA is TGCGCCAGCAGCTCCGGGACTAGCGTTTACGAGCAGTACTTC. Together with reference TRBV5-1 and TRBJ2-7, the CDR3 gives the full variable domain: KAGVTQTPRYLIKTRGQQVTLSCSPISGHRSVSWYQQTPGQGLQFLFEYFSETQRNKGNFPGRFSGRQFSNSRSEMNVSTLELGDSALYLCASSSGTSVYEQYFGPGTRLTVT.

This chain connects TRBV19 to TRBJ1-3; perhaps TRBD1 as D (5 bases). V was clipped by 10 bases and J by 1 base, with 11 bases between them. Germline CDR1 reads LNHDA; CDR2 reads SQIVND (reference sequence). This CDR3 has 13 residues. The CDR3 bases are TGTGCCACCCGGGGGATTTCTGGAAACACCATATATTTT. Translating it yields CATRGISGNTIYF.

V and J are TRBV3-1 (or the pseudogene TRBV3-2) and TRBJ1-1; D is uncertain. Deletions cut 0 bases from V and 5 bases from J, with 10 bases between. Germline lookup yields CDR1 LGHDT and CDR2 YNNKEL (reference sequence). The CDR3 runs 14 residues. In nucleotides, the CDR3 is TGTGCCAGCAGCCAAGATTTTGGCTGGACTGAAGCTTTCTTT. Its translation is CASSQDFGWTEAFF.

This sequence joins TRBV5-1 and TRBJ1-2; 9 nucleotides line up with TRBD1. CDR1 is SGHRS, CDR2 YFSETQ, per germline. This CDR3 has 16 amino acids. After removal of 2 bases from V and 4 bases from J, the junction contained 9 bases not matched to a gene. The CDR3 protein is CASSLLPQGAAYGYTF. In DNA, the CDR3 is TGCGCCAGCAGCTTACTCCCACAGGGGGCGGCCTATGGCTACACCTTC.

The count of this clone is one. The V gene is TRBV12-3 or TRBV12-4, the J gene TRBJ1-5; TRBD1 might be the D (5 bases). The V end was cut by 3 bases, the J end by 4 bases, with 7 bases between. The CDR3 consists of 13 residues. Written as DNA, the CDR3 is TGTGCCAGCAGTTTGTGGACAAATCAGCCCCAGCATTTT. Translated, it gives CASSLWTNQPQHF.

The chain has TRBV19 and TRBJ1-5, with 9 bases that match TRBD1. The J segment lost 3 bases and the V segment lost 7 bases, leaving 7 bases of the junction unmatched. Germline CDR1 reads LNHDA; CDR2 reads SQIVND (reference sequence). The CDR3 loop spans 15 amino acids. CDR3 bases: TGTGCCAGTAACCAGGACAGGGGATTCAATCAGCCCCAGCATTTT. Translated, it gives CASNQDRGFNQPQHF.

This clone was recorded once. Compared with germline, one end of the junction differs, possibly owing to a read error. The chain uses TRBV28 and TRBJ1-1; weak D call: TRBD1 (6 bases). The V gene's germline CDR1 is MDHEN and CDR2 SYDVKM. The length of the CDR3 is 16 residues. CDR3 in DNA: TGTGCCAGCAGCTCCGGGACAAAAGGGGTGAATACTGAAGCTTTCTTT. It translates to CASSSGTKGVNTEAFF.

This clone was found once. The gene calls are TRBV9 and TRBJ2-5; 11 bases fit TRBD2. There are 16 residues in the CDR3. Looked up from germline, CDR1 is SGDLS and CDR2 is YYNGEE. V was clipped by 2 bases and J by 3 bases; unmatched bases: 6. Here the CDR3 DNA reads TGTGCCAGCAGCGTGTTTAGCGGGGGGGCTGAAGAGACCCAGTACTTC. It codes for CASSVFSGGAEETQYF.

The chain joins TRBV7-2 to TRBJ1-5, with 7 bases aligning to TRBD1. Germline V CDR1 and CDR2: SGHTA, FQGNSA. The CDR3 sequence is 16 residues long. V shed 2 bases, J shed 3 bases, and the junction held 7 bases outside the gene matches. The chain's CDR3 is CASSLQGGSFNQPQHF. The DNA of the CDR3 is TGTGCCAGCAGCTTACAGGGGGGCTCCTTCAATCAGCCCCAGCATTTT.

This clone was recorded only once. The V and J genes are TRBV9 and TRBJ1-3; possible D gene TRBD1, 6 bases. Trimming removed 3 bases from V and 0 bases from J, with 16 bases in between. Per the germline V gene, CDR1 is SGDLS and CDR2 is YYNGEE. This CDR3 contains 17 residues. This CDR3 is CASSATSPGASGNTIYF. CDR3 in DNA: TGTGCCAGCAGCGCAACCAGTCCAGGGGCCTCTGGAAACACCATATATTTT.

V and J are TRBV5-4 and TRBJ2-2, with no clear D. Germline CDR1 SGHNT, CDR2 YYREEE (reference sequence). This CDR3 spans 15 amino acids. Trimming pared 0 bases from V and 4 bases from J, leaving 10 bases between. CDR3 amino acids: CASSLESSPTGELFF. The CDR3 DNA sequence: TGTGCCAGCAGCTTGGAATCTTCTCCCACCGGGGAGCTGTTTTTT.